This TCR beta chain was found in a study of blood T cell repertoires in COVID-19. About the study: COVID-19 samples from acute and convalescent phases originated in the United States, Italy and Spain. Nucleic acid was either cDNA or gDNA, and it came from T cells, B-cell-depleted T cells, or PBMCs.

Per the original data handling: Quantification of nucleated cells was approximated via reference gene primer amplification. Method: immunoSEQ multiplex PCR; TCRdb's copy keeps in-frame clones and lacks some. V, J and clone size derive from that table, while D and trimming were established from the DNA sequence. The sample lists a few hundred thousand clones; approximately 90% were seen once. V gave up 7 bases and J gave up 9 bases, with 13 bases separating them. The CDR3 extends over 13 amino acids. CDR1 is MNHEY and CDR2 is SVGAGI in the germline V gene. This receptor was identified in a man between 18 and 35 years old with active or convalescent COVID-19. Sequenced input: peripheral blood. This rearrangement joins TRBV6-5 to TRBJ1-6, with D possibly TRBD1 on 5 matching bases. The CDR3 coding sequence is TGTGCCAGCACCCGAAGCGACAGTTCACCCCTCCACTTT. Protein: CASTRSDSSPLHF.